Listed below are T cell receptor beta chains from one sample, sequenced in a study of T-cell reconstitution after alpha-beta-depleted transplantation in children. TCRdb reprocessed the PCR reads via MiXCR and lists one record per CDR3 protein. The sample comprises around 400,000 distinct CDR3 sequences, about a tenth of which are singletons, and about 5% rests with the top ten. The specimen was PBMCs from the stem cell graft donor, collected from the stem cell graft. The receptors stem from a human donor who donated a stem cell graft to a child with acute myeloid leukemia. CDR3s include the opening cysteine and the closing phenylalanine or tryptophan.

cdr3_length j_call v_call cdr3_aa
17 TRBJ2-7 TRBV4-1 CASSQGPGTDLSYEQYF
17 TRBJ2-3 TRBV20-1 CSARGAPGRLGTDTQYF
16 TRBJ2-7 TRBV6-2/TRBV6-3 CASSYGTGEHSYEQYF
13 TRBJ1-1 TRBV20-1 CSASIGRGTEAFF
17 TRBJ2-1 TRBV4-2 CASSPLGGAGGYNEQFF
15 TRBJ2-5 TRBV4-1 CASSQGGHTQETQYF
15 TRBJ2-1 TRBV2 CASSEPLAGGFEQFF
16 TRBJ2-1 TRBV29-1 CSVERRDRALYNEQFF
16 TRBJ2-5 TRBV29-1 CSVGSAGTGDGQTQYF
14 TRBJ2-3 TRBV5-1 CASSLSGGADTQYF
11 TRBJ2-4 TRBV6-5 CASSYLEFQYF
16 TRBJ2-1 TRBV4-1 CASSHRLAGIYNEQFF
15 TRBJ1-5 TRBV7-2 CASSYSGGYGQPQHF
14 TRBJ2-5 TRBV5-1 CASSSLQGQETQYF
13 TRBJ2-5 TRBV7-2 CASSLMVWETQYF
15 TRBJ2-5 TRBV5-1 CASSLGDRDQETQYF
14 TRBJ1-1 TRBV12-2 CASRLWTVNTEAFF
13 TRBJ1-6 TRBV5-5 CASSLVTDSPLHF
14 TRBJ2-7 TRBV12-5 CASGLQRGSNEQYF
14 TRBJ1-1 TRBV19 CASSGTGGWTEAFF
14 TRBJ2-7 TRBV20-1 CSASWSQGGYEQYF
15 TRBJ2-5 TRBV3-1 CASSQVLGQSGAQYF
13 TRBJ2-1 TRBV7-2 CASSFQGANEQFF
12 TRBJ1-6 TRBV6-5 CASRTGNSPLHF
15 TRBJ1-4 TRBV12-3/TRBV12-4 CASSPWTGVVEKLFF
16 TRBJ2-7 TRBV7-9 CASTVNSGTGAYEQYF
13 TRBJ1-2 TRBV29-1 CSVVFGAAGGYTF
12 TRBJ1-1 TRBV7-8 CATRGTDTEAFF
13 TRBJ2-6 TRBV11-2 CASKISGANVLTF
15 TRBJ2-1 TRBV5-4 CASSLGGTSVNEQFF
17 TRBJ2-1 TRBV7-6 CASSTGGMAGLYNEQFF
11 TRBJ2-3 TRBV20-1 CSARRGAPQYF
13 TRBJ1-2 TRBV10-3 CAISARTAYGYTF
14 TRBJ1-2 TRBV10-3 CAISPGQGRYGYTF
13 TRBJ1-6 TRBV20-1 CSARLAGSSPLHF
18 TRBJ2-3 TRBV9 CASSVARTSGPGMNTQYF
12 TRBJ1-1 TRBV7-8 CASSSQGAEAFF